This T cell receptor (beta chain) was sequenced in a study of vaccination effects on CD4 cells after COVID-19. Study in general: Post-vaccine draws lagged the second dose by a median of 72 days. With around 9.4 ug/ml peptides and about 10 IU/ml IL-2, 2 million or so PBMC per well were cultured.

V lost 2 bases and J lost 9; bases outside the gene matches: 8. Germline values: CDR1 MNHNY, CDR2 SVGAGI (reference sequence). This CDR3 spans 16 amino acids. Libraries were prepared by immunoSEQ multiplex PCR; TCRdb keeps only in-frame clonotypes and omits some of them. The data show around 66,000 clones, 70% to 75% seen once. Around day 10 of culture, CD4+ T cells were separated out. Of the BNT162b2 and mRNA-1273 vaccines, participants received two doses of one or the other. The healthy vaccine recipients, who had no prior SARS-CoV-2 infection, showed negative nucleocapsid antibodies. Half-medium replacement with IL-2 medium occurred on days 3 and 7. Only a few counts were recorded for this clone. The antigen is unknown.

This rearrangement joins TRBV6-6 to TRBJ2-1; the match to TRBD1 covers 12 bases. This sequence originates from a human donor who received a COVID-19 vaccine. The starting material was CD4+ T cells from PBMCs cultured without peptide, obtained after COVID-19 vaccination. CDR3 DNA sequence: TGTGCCAGCAGTTACCCACGGGACAGGGGGCGCGGTGAGCAGTTCTTC. It yields the protein CASSYPRDRGRGEQFF.